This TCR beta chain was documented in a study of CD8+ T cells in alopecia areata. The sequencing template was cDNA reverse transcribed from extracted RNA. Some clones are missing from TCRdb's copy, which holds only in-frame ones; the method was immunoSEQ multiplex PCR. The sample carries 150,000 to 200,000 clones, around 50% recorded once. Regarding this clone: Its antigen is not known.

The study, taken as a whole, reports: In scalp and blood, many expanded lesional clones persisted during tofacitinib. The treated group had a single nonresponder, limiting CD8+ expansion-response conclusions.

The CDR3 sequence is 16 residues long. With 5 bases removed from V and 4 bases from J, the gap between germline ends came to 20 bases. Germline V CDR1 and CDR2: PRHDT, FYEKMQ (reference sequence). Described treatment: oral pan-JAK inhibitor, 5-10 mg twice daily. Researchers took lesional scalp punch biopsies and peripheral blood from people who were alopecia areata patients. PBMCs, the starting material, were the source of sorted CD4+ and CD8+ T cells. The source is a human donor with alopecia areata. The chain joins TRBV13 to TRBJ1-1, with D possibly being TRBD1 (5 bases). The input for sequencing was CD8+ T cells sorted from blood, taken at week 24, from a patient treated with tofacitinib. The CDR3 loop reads CASSPGIDDRSTEAFF. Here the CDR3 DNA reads TGTGCCAGCAGCCCAGGGATAGATGACCGGAGCACTGAAGCTTTCTTT.